The 2 T cell receptor beta chains reported below all come from one sample, sequenced in a study of shared clonotypes between healthy human individuals. The repertoire was sequenced with immunoSEQ multiplex PCR; TCRdb's copy has only in-frame clones and lacks some. The sample contains around 1.9 million clones, about 92% of which appear only once. CD45RO negativity and positive selection for CCR7 defined naive CD8 cells, a population that excluded terminally differentiated effector memory CD45RA+ cells. The sample consisted of naive CD8+ T cells from PBMCs. The receptors originated from a man aged 18 to 35 in good health. Some clones in this sample may be carry-over from other donors' samples.

The chain joins TRBV2 to TRBJ2-1, with D perhaps TRBD1 or TRBD2 (5 bases each). There are 12 residues in the CDR3. V lost 6 bases and J 9 bases, leaving 12 bases between the germline ends. The germline CDR1 and CDR2 sequences are SNHLY and FYNNEI. Written as DNA, the CDR3 is TGTGCCAGCAGCGAGGGGTTCTTTGAGCAGTTCTTC. It yields the protein CASSEGFFEQFF.

The chain carries TRBV7-9 and TRBJ2-7; TRBD1 or TRBD2 may be the D gene (6 bases each). V lost 8 bases to trimming and J lost 6 bases, with 20 bases between them. CDR3 length: 14 amino acids. Germline-derived CDR1 and CDR2 are SEHNR and FQNEAQ (reference sequence). CDR3 region: CASGGPDSPREQYF. CDR3 DNA sequence: TGTGCCAGCGGGGGGCCAGACTCCCCGCGCGAGCAGTACTTC.